This T cell receptor beta chain was recorded in a study of cytomegalovirus exposure and HLA in healthy donors. Note on this clone: Its antigen remains unknown.

Study-wide results and caveats: Using a false discovery rate of 0.05, a later analysis showed that approximately 17,000 TCR beta sequences were associated with HLA alleles. The study flagged around 150 TCR beta chains as cytomegalovirus-associated.

CDR3 length: 15 amino acids. Germline-derived CDR1 and CDR2 are SGHDT and YYEEEE. The V and J ends lost 4 bases and 4 bases, in that order; junction bases with no gene match: 7. It was with 60 Vbeta and 13 Jbeta primers that the PCR ran. The method was immunoSEQ multiplex PCR; TCRdb's version includes in-frame clones alone and lacks a portion of them. The data contain around 140,000 clones, 76% of them singletons. The chain combines TRBV5-6 with TRBJ2-1, with 8 bases matching TRBD1. Sequenced: PBMCs. The receptor was isolated from a man aged 40-49 years in good health and CMV-seronegative. The CDR3 sequence is CASSLGTGLYNEQFF. CDR3 nucleotides: TGTGCCAGCAGCCTAGGGACAGGTTTATACAATGAGCAGTTCTTC.